The next 30 T cell receptor beta chains were all read from a single sample in a study of identical twins. TCRdb re-called the 5' RACE reads through MiXCR, storing one row per CDR3 protein. The data hold about 690,000 distinct CDR3 sequences, with roughly 6% observed a single time. Input material: naive T cells sorted from blood. These receptors were taken from a young man in good health.

The genes are TRBV11-1 and TRBJ2-2; 14 positions match TRBD2. The CDR3 loop spans 18 amino acids. The junction had 14 bases not matched to a gene; V was cut back by 5 bases and J by 9 bases. Germline-derived CDR1 and CDR2 are SGHAT and FQDESV (reference sequence). The CDR3 region has the DNA TGTGCCAGCAGCCCATCACCGACCGGGACTAGCGGGAGCTGGGAGCTGTTTTTT. Translation: CASSPSPTGTSGSWELFF. Together with reference TRBV11-1 and TRBJ2-2, the CDR3 gives the full variable domain: EAEVAQSPRYKITEKSQAVAFWCDPISGHATLYWYRQILGQGPELLVQFQDESVVDDSQLPKDRFSAERLKGVDSTLKIQPAELGDSAMYLCASSPSPTGTSGSWELFFGEGSRLTVL.

V gene TRBV6-2 or TRBV6-3 combines with J gene TRBJ1-4; 9 bases agree with TRBD1. This CDR3 is built from 15 residues. From germline, CDR1 is MNHEY and CDR2 SVGEGT. Unmatched junction bases numbered 9, after V lost 6 bases and J lost 7 bases. The DNA for the CDR3 is TGTGCCAGCAGCCAACCGGGACAGGGCGGTGAAAAACTGTTTTTT. Translating gives CASSQPGQGGEKLFF.

This clonotype was recorded many times. The gene calls are TRBV24-1 and TRBJ2-7; D gene ambiguous. The V end was cut by 2 bases, the J end by 5 bases, with 6 bases between. The CDR3 extends over 12 amino acids. CDR1 and CDR2 (germline): KGHDR, SFDVKD. The CDR3 reads CATSDSSDEQYF. In nucleotides, the CDR3 is TGTGCCACCAGTGATTCAAGCGACGAGCAGTACTTC.

This clonotype was counted many times. The chain employs TRBV20-1 and TRBJ1-2; D gene uncertain. V lost 5 bases and J lost 8, with 12 bases in between. The CDR3 loop spans 11 amino acids. From germline, CDR1 is DFQATT and CDR2 SNEGSKA (reference sequence). The DNA of the CDR3 is TGCAGTGCTTACGAGGAGCCCGGCTACACCTTC. Amino acids: CSAYEEPGYTF.

This clonotype was seen ten or more times. This chain links TRBV5-6 with TRBJ2-3, with a tentative D call TRBD1 (5 bases). In germline, CDR1 is SGHDT, CDR2 YYEEEE. The ends were cut back, 0 bases at V and 0 bases at J, with 14 bases in the middle. This CDR3 has 17 residues. Here the CDR3 DNA reads TGTGCCAGCAGCTTGGAGGGGTACCCTACTAGCACAGATACGCAGTATTTT. Translated, it gives CASSLEGYPTSTDTQYF. The variable domain in full, with the rest retrieved from reference TRBV5-6 and TRBJ2-3, is DAGVTQSPTHLIKTRGQQVTLRCSPKSGHDTVSWYQQALGQGPQFIFQYYEEEERQRGNFPDRFSGHQFPNYSSELNVNALLLGDSALYLCASSLEGYPTSTDTQYFGPGTRLTVL.

The chain carries TRBV3-1 and TRBJ2-5; TRBD2 agrees at 9 bases. The trim removed 6 bases at V and 5 bases at J, leaving 10 bases unmatched. This CDR3 is built from 15 residues. Germline V gene lookup returns CDR1 LGHDT and CDR2 YNNKEL (reference sequence). CDR3 loop: CASRATSGREETQYF. CDR3 DNA sequence: TGTGCCAGCAGGGCTACTAGCGGGCGAGAGGAGACCCAGTACTTC.

The rearrangement links TRBV24-1 to TRBJ2-5; TRBD1 might be the D (5 bases). The germline V gene has CDR1 KGHDR and CDR2 SFDVKD. Trimming took off 4 bases at V and 1 base at J, with 9 bases between the two ends. The length of the CDR3 is 14 residues. The CDR3 sequence: CATSDPQAQETQYF. The CDR3 DNA reads TGTGCCACCAGTGACCCACAGGCCCAAGAGACCCAGTACTTC.

This clonotype was detected many times. The chain couples TRBV24-1 to TRBJ2-5; D uncertain. The ends were cut back, 0 bases at V and 5 bases at J, with 3 bases in the middle. Germline lookup yields CDR1 KGHDR and CDR2 SFDVKD. The CDR3 totals 12 residues. As DNA, the CDR3 is TGTGCCACCAGTGATTTGTGGGAGACCCAGTACTTC. Translated, it gives CATSDLWETQYF.

The gene calls are TRBV7-9 and TRBJ1-4; D remains unclear. Germline CDR1 is SEHNR and CDR2 is FQNEAQ (reference sequence). This CDR3 has 17 amino acids. Trimming left V 1 base short and J 3 bases short, with 15 bases between. The CDR3 protein is CASSLGGVQFANEKLFF. The DNA of the CDR3 is TGTGCCAGCAGCTTAGGAGGCGTTCAATTTGCTAATGAAAAACTGTTTTTT.

The V call is TRBV11-3, the J call TRBJ2-4; 7 bases fit TRBD1. The ends lost 1 base at V and 5 bases at J; junction bases unmatched: 8. The CDR3 has 16 residues. Per germline, CDR1 SGHNT and CDR2 YENEEA. CDR3 sequence reads: CASSLGSAGGENIQYF. The DNA for the CDR3 is TGTGCCAGCAGCTTAGGCTCCGCAGGGGGAGAAAACATTCAGTACTTC.

The chain carries TRBV28 and TRBJ2-7; 10 bases are a match to TRBD1. V lost 4 bases to trimming and J lost 1 base; unmatched junction nucleotides: 4. CDR3 length equals 15 residues. Germline CDR1 and CDR2: MDHEN and SYDVKM. CDR3 nucleotides: TGTGCCAGCAGTTCTCCGGGACAGGGGTCCTACGAGCAGTACGTC. This encodes CASSSPGQGSYEQYV.

In its sample, this clonotype was seen a few times. The chain joins TRBV10-3 to TRBJ2-1, with a possible D match to TRBD2 (6 bases). CDR1 is ENHRY, CDR2 SYGVKD, per germline. The CDR3 totals 13 residues. Trimming stripped 0 bases from V and 8 bases from J, with 8 bases between. Here the CDR3 reads CAISESEGYEQFF. CDR3 coding DNA: TGTGCCATCAGTGAGTCGGAGGGTTATGAGCAGTTCTTC.

This clonotype was detected only a few times. This chain's CDR3 is CASSPPRGASGEQYV. The CDR3 region has the DNA TGTGCCAGCAGCCCTCCCCGGGGTGCTTCGGGCGAGCAGTACGTC. V gene TRBV7-9 combines with J gene TRBJ2-7; D is perhaps TRBD2 (5 bases). CDR3 size: 15 residues. Germline CDR1 SEHNR, CDR2 FQNEAQ (reference sequence). Trimming took off 5 bases at V and 6 bases at J, with 20 bases between the two ends.

This clonotype was seen a few times. This chain joins TRBV20-1 and TRBJ2-7; D perhaps matches TRBD2 (6 bases). The CDR3 loop spans 15 amino acids. CDR1 is DFQATT, CDR2 SNEGSKA, per germline (reference sequence). The V end was cut by 8 bases, the J end by 1 base, with 21 bases between. CDR3 loop: CSPETGGTSSYEQYV. The CDR3 nucleotides read TGCAGTCCAGAGACCGGTGGGACTTCGTCCTACGAGCAGTACGTC.

The chain is built from TRBV7-2 and TRBJ2-5; a possible D gene is TRBD1 (6 bases). CDR3 length: 14 amino acids. Between the trimmed V and J ends, which lost 4 bases and 5 bases, there was a span of 14 bases. Germline V CDR1 and CDR2: SGHTA, FQGNSA. CDR3 nucleotide sequence: TGTGCCAGCAGCTCCGGGACATATAGGGAGACCCAGTACTTC. Amino acid sequence: CASSSGTYRETQYF.

In regard to this clonotype: A read error may be the cause here, since a much bigger clone is one base away. J is TRBJ2-7 and V is TRBV3-1; the D is unclear. Looked up from germline, CDR1 is LGHDT and CDR2 is YNNKEL (reference sequence). This CDR3 contains 11 residues. Trimming pared 0 bases from V and 5 bases from J, leaving 2 bases between. The CDR3 spells CASSQEDEQYF. As DNA, the CDR3 is TGTGCCAGCAGCCAAGAAGACGAGCAGTACTTC.

This clonotype was found once. The junction shows a germline mismatch at one end, possibly a read error. This rearrangement joins TRBV6-1 to TRBJ1-1, with a weak D call TRBD1 (5 bases). Germline loops: CDR1 MNHNS, CDR2 SASEGT. The length of the CDR3 is 13 residues. CDR3 bases: TGTGCCGGCAGTGTACCGGGGGACACTGAAGCTTTCTTT. Residues: CAGSVPGDTEAFF.

This clonotype occurred a few times. This chain joins TRBV12-3 or TRBV12-4 and TRBJ2-1; D call uncertain. The length of the CDR3 is 17 residues. V lost 5 bases, J lost 3 bases, and 20 bases lay in between. The CDR3 sequence is CASSGVGVGQIYNEQFF. For the CDR3, the DNA is TGTGCCAGCAGTGGGGTGGGCGTCGGCCAAATCTACAATGAGCAGTTCTTC.

The J gene is TRBJ2-2, the V gene TRBV7-3, with a possible D match to TRBD1 (6 bases). The V gene's germline CDR1 is SGHTA and CDR2 FQGTGA. The CDR3 runs to 15 residues. The germline V and J ends were trimmed by 6 bases and 2 bases, with 13 bases remaining between them. CDR3 region: CASSITGTNTGELFF. CDR3 DNA: TGTGCCAGCAGTATTACAGGGACCAACACCGGGGAGCTGTTTTTT. The whole variable domain, filled in from reference TRBV7-3 and TRBJ2-2, reads GAGVSQTPSNKVTEKGKYVELRCDPISGHTALYWYRQSLGQGPEFLIYFQGTGAADDSGLPNDRFFAVRPEGSVSTLKIQRTERGDSAVYLCASSITGTNTGELFFGEGSRLTVL.

This clonotype has at least ten counts. The chain couples TRBV20-1 to TRBJ2-7, with unresolved D. CDR1 is DFQATT, CDR2 SNEGSKA, per germline (reference sequence). With 6 bases removed from V and 1 base from J, the gap between germline ends came to 13 bases. The CDR3 loop spans 13 amino acids. Here the CDR3 reads CSATSERSYEQYF. In DNA, the CDR3 is TGCAGTGCCACGAGCGAGAGATCCTACGAGCAGTACTTC.

This clonotype was recorded a few times. CDR3: CASSLPPDSAINEKLFF. CDR3 bases: TGTGCCAGCAGCCTCCCCCCCGACAGCGCAATTAATGAAAAACTGTTTTTT. This chain uses TRBV11-2 with TRBJ1-4, with TRBD1 as a possible D gene (5 bases). The length of the CDR3 is 17 residues. Trimming cost V 5 bases and J 4 bases, with 20 bases left between them. Germline V CDR1 and CDR2: SGHAT, FQNNGV.

Many counts were recorded for this clonotype. The chain has TRBV12-3 or TRBV12-4 and TRBJ2-1, with 13 positions matching TRBD2. CDR3 length: 15 amino acids. The V and J ends lost 6 bases and 4 bases, in that order; junction bases with no gene match: 3. For the CDR3, the DNA is TGTGCCAGCAGGCCGGGACTAGCGGGGTACAATGAGCAGTTCTTC. Its translation is CASRPGLAGYNEQFF.

Many counts were recorded for this clonotype. This sequence joins TRBV7-2 and TRBJ2-1; D remains ambiguous. Trimming took off 5 bases at V and 11 bases at J, with 13 bases between the two ends. This CDR3 is 12 amino acids long. Germline V lookup: CDR1 SGHTA, CDR2 FQGNSA. The CDR3 protein is CASSPQTPQQFF. The CDR3 DNA reads TGTGCCAGCAGCCCTCAGACTCCGCAGCAGTTCTTC.

The CDR3 protein is CASSWAPGGGSYEQYV. The CDR3 nucleotides are TGTGCCAGCAGCTGGGCCCCAGGGGGCGGTTCCTACGAGCAGTACGTC. The chain combines TRBV11-2 with TRBJ2-7, with 8 bases aligning to TRBD1. Germline lookup yields CDR1 SGHAT and CDR2 FQNNGV. The CDR3 consists of 16 residues. The V segment lost 4 bases and the J segment 1 base; nucleotides outside the gene matches: 9.

The chain combines TRBV7-8 with TRBJ2-7; D is undetermined. Germline V gives CDR1 SGHVS, CDR2 FQNEAQ. This CDR3 contains 13 residues. Trimming removed 4 bases from V and 3 bases from J, with 10 bases in between. CDR3 in amino acids: CASSSVEDYEQYF. DNA of the CDR3: TGTGCCAGCAGCTCCGTTGAGGACTACGAGCAGTACTTC. Drawing the rest from reference TRBV7-8 and TRBJ2-7, the complete variable domain is GAGVSQSPRYKVAKRGQDVALRCDPISGHVSLFWYQQALGQGPEFLTYFQNEAQLDKSGLPSDRFFAERPEGSVSTLKIQRTQQEDSAVYLCASSSVEDYEQYFGPGTRLTVT.

The rearrangement links TRBV2 to TRBJ2-1; unclear D gene. The germline V and J ends were trimmed by 8 bases and 9 bases, with 8 bases remaining between them. Germline CDR1 SNHLY, CDR2 FYNNEI. This CDR3 comprises 10 residues. The chain's CDR3 is CASVSAEQFF. The CDR3 nucleotides read TGTGCCAGCGTCAGCGCTGAGCAGTTCTTC.

This clonotype appeared a few times. The genes are TRBV7-2 and TRBJ1-3; maybe TRBD1 (5 bases). Germline V gene data show CDR1 as SGHTA and CDR2 as FQGNSA. V lost 2 bases and J lost 0, with 8 bases in between. The CDR3 contains 15 residues. CDR3 loop: CASSLKGNSGNTIYF. The CDR3 bases are TGTGCCAGCAGCTTAAAGGGGAACTCTGGAAACACCATATATTTT.

This clonotype turned up a few times. The chain combines TRBV5-1 with TRBJ2-2, with D perhaps matching TRBD1 (6 bases). Trimming took 0 bases from V and 0 from J, leaving 9 bases between them. The germline gives CDR1 SGHRS, CDR2 YFSETQ. The CDR3 has 16 amino acids. This chain's CDR3 is CASSLETGPNTGELFF. DNA for the CDR3: TGCGCCAGCAGCTTGGAAACAGGGCCGAACACCGGGGAGCTGTTTTTT.

The rearrangement links TRBV7-8 to TRBJ2-3; TRBD1 or TRBD2 may be the D gene (5 bases each). Germline V lookup: CDR1 SGHVS, CDR2 FQNEAQ. There are 19 residues in the CDR3. V was cut by 2 bases and J by 1 base, with 22 bases left in between. CDR3 coding DNA: TGTGCCAGCAGCTTAACCGGGACCCGTACTGCCTCTGGCACAGATACGCAGTATTTT. Its translation: CASSLTGTRTASGTDTQYF. The whole variable domain, remainder taken from reference TRBV7-8 and TRBJ2-3, is GAGVSQSPRYKVAKRGQDVALRCDPISGHVSLFWYQQALGQGPEFLTYFQNEAQLDKSGLPSDRFFAERPEGSVSTLKIQRTQQEDSAVYLCASSLTGTRTASGTDTQYFGPGTRLTVL.

This clonotype was observed many times. This chain joins TRBV18 and TRBJ2-7; D may be TRBD1 (6 bases). The V gene's germline CDR1 is KGHSH and CDR2 LQKENI. Deletions cut 4 bases from V and 5 bases from J, with 15 bases between. This CDR3 contains 14 residues. Here the CDR3 DNA reads TGTGCCAGCTCACAAGATTACAGGGTGAACGAGCAGTACGTC. This codes for CASSQDYRVNEQYV.